A selection of T cell receptor beta chains follows, all from one sample in a study of T cell changes during pregnancy in multiple sclerosis. Using immunoSEQ multiplex PCR, the repertoire was profiled, and TCRdb retains in-frame clones only, with some absent. Of 100,000 or so clones listed, 94% were seen once; the top ten hold over 0.8%. The sequencing used peripheral blood, collected before pregnancy. The origin of the receptors is a female donor with multiple sclerosis, enrolled in a pregnancy study. Each CDR3 is given with its conserved first and last residue. The D gene is left open where the match is weak. Clone size is stated in some rows and not others, as once, few, many or a class when expanded.

CDR3 length: 18; V gene: TRBV7-2; clone size: NA; J gene: TRBJ2-2; D gene: TRBD2; CDR3 DNA: TGTGCCAGCAGCTTATCCCCCCGGACTAGCGGGAGTTCTGGGGAGCTGTTTTTT; CDR3 protein: CASSLSPRTSGSSGELFF
CDR3 length: 19; V gene: TRBV27; clone size: NA; J gene: TRBJ2-2; D gene: TRBD2; CDR3 DNA: TGTGCCAGCAGTTTATCTTCGACCGGGACTAGCGGGATTACCGGGGAGCTGTTTTTT; CDR3 protein: CASSLSSTGTSGITGELFF
CDR3 length: 15; V gene: TRBV4-3; clone size: NA; J gene: TRBJ2-1; D gene: TRBD2; CDR3 DNA: TGCGCCAGCAGCCCCGCCGGGACTACCTACAATGAGCAGTTCTTC; CDR3 protein: CASSPAGTTYNEQFF
CDR3 length: 18; V gene: TRBV29-1; clone size: NA; J gene: TRBJ2-1; D gene: TRBD2; CDR3 DNA: TGCAGCGTCGAAACCTACTCTAGCGGGAGAGGGGTTTACAATGAGCAGTTCTTC; CDR3 protein: CSVETYSSGRGVYNEQFF
CDR3 length: 15; V gene: TRBV2; clone size: NA; J gene: TRBJ2-2; D gene: NA; CDR3 DNA: TGTGCCAGCAGTGGAGTACTAGGAGTTCGCGGGGAGCTGTTTTTT; CDR3 protein: CASSGVLGVRGELFF
CDR3 length: 12; V gene: TRBV2; clone size: NA; J gene: TRBJ2-1; D gene: NA; CDR3 DNA: TGTGCCAGCACTCCTTTCGAGACTAGACAGTTCTTC; CDR3 protein: CASTPFETRQFF
CDR3 length: 16; V gene: TRBV19; clone size: NA; J gene: TRBJ1-1; D gene: TRBD1; CDR3 DNA: TGTGCCAGTAGCCTTGGTCCGGACAGGGGGGGGACTGAAGCTTTCTTT; CDR3 protein: CASSLGPDRGGTEAFF
CDR3 length: 16; V gene: TRBV7-9; clone size: NA; J gene: TRBJ2-7; D gene: TRBD2; CDR3 DNA: TGTGCCAGCAGCTCGACCCGGACTAGCGGGACGTACGAGCAGTACTTC; CDR3 protein: CASSSTRTSGTYEQYF
CDR3 length: 15; V gene: TRBV5-6; clone size: NA; J gene: TRBJ2-7; D gene: TRBD1; CDR3 DNA: TGTGCCAGCAGCCGCCGAAGGACAGGGGTCTACGAGCAGTACTTC; CDR3 protein: CASSRRRTGVYEQYF
CDR3 length: 17; V gene: TRBV11-2; clone size: NA; J gene: TRBJ2-1; D gene: TRBD2; CDR3 DNA: TGTGCCAGCAGGTCAATTGGGGGGAGGGGTGGGGTCTATGAGCAGTTCTTC; CDR3 protein: CASRSIGGRGGVYEQFF
CDR3 length: 13; V gene: TRBV27; clone size: NA; J gene: TRBJ2-7; D gene: NA; CDR3 DNA: TGTGCCAGCAGTTCCCGGACTAACTACGAGCAGTACTTC; CDR3 protein: CASSSRTNYEQYF
CDR3 length: 12; V gene: TRBV2; clone size: NA; J gene: TRBJ2-1; D gene: NA; CDR3 DNA: TGTGCCAGCAGGGCCTCCTACAATGAGCAGTTCTTC; CDR3 protein: CASRASYNEQFF
CDR3 length: 17; V gene: TRBV15; clone size: NA; J gene: TRBJ2-3; D gene: TRBD1; CDR3 DNA: TGTGCCACCAGCAGAGCGGTGAACAGGGGGAGGTGGGATACGCAGTATTTT; CDR3 protein: CATSRAVNRGRWDTQYF
CDR3 length: 12; V gene: TRBV7-8; clone size: NA; J gene: TRBJ1-1; D gene: NA; CDR3 DNA: TGTGCCAGCAGCCAATGGGACAACCCAGCTTTCTTT; CDR3 protein: CASSQWDNPAFF
CDR3 length: 13; V gene: TRBV28; clone size: NA; J gene: TRBJ1-2; D gene: TRBD1; CDR3 DNA: TGTGCCAGCAGGTACCGGGACAGGTCCCCCCTGACCTTC; CDR3 protein: CASRYRDRSPLTF
CDR3 length: 13; V gene: TRBV11-3; clone size: once; J gene: TRBJ2-3; D gene: TRBD1; CDR3 DNA: TGTGCCAGCAGGGACAGGGGGTCAGATACGCAGTATTTT; CDR3 protein: CASRDRGSDTQYF
CDR3 length: 16; V gene: TRBV1; clone size: NA; J gene: TRBJ2-3; D gene: NA; CDR3 DNA: TGCACCAGCAGCCAAGATATGCGGGAGCGCACAGATACGCAGTATTTT; CDR3 protein: CTSSQDMRERTDTQYF